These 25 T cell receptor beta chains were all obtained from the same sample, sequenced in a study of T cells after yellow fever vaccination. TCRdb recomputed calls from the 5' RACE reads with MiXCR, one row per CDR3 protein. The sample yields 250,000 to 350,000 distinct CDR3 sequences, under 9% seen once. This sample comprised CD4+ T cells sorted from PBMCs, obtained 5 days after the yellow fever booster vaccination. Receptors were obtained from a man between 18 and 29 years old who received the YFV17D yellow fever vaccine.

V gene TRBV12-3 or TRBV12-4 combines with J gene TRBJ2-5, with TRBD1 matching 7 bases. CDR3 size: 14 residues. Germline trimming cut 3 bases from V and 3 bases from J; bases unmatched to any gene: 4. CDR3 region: CASSFRDRKETQYF. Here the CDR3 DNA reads TGTGCCAGCAGTTTCCGGGACAGAAAAGAGACCCAGTACTTC.

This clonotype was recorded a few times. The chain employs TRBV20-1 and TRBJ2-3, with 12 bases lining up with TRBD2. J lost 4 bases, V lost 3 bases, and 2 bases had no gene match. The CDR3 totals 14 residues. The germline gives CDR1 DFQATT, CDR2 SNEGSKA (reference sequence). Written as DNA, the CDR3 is TGCAGTGCTAGGACTAGCGGGGGCGCAGATACGCAGTATTTT. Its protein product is CSARTSGGADTQYF.

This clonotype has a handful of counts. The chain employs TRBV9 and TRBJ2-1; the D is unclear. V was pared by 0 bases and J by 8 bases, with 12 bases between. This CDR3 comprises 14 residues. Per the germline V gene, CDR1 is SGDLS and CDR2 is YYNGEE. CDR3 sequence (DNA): TGTGCCAGCAGCGTAGCATGGATCTGGGATGAGCAGTTCTTC. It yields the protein CASSVAWIWDEQFF.

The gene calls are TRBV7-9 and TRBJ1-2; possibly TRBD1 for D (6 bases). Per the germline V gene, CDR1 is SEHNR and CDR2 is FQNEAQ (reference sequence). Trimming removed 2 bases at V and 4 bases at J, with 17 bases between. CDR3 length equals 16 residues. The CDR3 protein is CASSLLDRTRGYGYTF. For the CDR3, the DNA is TGTGCCAGCAGCTTACTAGACAGGACGAGGGGCTATGGCTACACCTTC. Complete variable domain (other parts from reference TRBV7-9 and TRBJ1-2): DTGVSQNPRHKITKRGQNVTFRCDPISEHNRLYWYRQTLGQGPEFLTYFQNEAQLEKSRLLSDRFSAERPKGSFSTLEIQRTEQGDSAMYLCASSLLDRTRGYGYTFGSGTRLTVV.

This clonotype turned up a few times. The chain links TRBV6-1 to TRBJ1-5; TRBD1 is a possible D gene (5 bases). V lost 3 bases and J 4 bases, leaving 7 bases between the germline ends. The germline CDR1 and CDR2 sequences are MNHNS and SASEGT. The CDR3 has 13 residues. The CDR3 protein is CASSDRTNQPQHF. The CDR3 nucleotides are TGTGCCAGCAGTGATCGGACAAATCAGCCCCAGCATTTT.

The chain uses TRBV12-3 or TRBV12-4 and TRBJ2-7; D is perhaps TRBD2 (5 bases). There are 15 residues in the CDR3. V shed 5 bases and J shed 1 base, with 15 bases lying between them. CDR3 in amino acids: CASSPRRTYSYEQYF. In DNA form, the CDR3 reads TGTGCCAGCAGTCCGCGGAGGACTTATTCCTACGAGCAGTACTTC.

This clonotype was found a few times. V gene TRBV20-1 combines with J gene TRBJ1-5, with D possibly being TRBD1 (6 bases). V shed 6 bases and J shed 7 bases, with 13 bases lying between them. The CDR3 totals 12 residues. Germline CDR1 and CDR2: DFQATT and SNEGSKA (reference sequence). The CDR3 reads CSANRVGQPQHF. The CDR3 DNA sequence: TGCAGTGCAAACAGGGTGGGACAGCCCCAGCATTTT.

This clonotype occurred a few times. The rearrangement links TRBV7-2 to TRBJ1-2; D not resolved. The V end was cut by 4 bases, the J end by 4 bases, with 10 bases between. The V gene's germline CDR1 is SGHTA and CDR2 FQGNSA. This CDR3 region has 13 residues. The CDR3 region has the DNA TGTGCCAGCAGCTCCAGCTGGGTCTATGGCTACACCTTC. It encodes CASSSSWVYGYTF. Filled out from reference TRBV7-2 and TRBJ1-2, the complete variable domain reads GAGVSQSPSNKVTEKGKDVELRCDPISGHTALYWYRQSLGQGLEFLIYFQGNSAPDKSGLPSDRFSAERTGGSVSTLTIQRTQQEDSAVYLCASSSSWVYGYTFGSGTRLTVV.

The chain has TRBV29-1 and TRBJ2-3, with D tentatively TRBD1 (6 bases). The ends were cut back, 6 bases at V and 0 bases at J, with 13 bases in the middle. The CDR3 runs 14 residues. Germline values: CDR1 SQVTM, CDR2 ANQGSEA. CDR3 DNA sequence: TGCAGCGTCCCCGGACAGTTAAGCACAGATACGCAGTATTTT. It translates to CSVPGQLSTDTQYF.

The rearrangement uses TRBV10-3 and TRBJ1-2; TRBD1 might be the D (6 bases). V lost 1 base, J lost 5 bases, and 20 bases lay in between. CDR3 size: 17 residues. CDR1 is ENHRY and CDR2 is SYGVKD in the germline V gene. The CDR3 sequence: CAISEWSGALLGYGYTF. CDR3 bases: TGTGCCATCAGTGAGTGGTCAGGGGCCCTCCTGGGATATGGCTACACCTTC.

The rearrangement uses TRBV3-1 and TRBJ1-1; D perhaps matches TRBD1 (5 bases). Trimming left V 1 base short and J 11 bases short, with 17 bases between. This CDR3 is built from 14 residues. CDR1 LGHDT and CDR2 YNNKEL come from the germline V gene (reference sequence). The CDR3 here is CASSQGVTVPGAFF. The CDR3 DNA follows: TGTGCCAGCAGCCAAGGTGTGACAGTTCCTGGGGCTTTCTTT.

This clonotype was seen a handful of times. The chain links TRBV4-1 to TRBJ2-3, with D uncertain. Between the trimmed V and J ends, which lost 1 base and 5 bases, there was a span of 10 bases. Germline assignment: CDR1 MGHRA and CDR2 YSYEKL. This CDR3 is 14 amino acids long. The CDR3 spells CASSQALQRDTQYF. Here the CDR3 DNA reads TGCGCCAGCAGCCAAGCCCTCCAGCGAGATACGCAGTATTTT.

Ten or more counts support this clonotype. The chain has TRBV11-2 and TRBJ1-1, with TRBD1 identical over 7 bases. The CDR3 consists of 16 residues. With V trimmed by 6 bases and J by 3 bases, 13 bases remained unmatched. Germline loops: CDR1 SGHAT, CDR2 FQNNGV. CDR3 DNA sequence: TGTGCCAGCAGTCGAAGGCAAACAGGGGCTGACACTGAAGCTTTCTTT. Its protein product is CASSRRQTGADTEAFF.

CDR3 bases: TGCGCCAGCAGCTTGGAATCAGGGGCTGAAGCTTTCTTT. Its translation is CASSLESGAEAFF. The chain links TRBV5-1 to TRBJ1-1; D is possibly TRBD1 (6 bases). Trimming left V 0 bases short and J 6 bases short, with 9 bases between. The CDR3 totals 13 residues. The germline CDR1 and CDR2 sequences are SGHRS and YFSETQ.

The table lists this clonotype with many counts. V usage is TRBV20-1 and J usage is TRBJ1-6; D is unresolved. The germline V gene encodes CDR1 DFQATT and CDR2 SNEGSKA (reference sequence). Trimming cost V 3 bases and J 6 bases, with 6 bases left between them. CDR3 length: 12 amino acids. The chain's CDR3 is CSASQSNSPLHF. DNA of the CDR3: TGCAGTGCTAGTCAGTCTAATTCACCCCTCCACTTT.

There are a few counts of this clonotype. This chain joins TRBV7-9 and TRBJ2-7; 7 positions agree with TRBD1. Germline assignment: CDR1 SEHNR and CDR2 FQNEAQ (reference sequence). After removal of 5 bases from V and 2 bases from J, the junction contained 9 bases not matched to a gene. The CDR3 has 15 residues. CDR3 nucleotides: TGTGCCAGCAGCGCACTCGACAGGGACACCTACGAGCAGTACTTC. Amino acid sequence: CASSALDRDTYEQYF.

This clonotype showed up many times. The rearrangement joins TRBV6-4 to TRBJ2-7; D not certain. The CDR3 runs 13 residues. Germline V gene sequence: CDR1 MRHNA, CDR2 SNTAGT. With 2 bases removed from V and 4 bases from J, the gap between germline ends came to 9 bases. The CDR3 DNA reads TGTGCCAGCAGTGACCTTCACAAATACGAGCAGTACTTC. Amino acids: CASSDLHKYEQYF.

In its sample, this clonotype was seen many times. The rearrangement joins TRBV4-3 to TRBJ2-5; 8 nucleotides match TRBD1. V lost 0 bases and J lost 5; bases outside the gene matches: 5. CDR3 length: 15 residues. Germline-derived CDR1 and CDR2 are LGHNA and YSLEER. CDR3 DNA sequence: TGCGCCAGCAGCCAAGAGTGGACAGGGTACGAGACCCAGTACTTC. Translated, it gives CASSQEWTGYETQYF.

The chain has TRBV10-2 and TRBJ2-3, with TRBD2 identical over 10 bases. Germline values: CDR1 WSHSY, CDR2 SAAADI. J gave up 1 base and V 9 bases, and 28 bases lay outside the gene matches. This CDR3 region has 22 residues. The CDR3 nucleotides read TGCGCCAGGACAGAGTCCCGGGACAAGCTAGCGGGGGCTCGGATTTGCACAGATACGCAGTATTTT. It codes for CARTESRDKLAGARICTDTQYF.

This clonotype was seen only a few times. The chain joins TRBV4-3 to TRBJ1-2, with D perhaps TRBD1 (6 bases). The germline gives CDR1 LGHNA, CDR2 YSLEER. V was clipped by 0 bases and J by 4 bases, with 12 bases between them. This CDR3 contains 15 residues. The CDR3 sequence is CASSQEAQGSYGYTF. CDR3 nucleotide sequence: TGCGCCAGCAGCCAAGAGGCACAGGGATCCTATGGCTACACCTTC.

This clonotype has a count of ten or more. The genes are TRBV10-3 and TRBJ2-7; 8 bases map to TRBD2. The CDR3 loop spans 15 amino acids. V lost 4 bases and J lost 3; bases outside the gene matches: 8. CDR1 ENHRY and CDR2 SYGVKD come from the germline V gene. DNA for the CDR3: TGTGCCATCAGTGTAGCCAGCGGGGGTGGCTACGAGCAGTACTTC. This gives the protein CAISVASGGGYEQYF.

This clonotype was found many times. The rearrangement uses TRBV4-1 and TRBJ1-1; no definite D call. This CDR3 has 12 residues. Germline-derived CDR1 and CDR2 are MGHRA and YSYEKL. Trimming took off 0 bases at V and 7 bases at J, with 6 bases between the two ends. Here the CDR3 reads CASSQDRREAFF. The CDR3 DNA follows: TGCGCCAGCAGCCAAGACAGGCGTGAAGCTTTCTTT.

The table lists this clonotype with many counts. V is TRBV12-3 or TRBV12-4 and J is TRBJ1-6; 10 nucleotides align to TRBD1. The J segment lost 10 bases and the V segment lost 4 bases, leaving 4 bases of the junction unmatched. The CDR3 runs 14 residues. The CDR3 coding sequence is TGTGCCAGCAGTTCCGGACAGGGGGTGTCACCCCTCCACTTT. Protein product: CASSSGQGVSPLHF.

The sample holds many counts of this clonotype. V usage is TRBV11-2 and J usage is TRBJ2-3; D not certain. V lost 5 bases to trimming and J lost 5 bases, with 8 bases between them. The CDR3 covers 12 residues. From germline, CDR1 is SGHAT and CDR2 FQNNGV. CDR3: CASSLLVDTQYF. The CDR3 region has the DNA TGTGCCAGCAGCCTCCTAGTAGATACGCAGTATTTT.

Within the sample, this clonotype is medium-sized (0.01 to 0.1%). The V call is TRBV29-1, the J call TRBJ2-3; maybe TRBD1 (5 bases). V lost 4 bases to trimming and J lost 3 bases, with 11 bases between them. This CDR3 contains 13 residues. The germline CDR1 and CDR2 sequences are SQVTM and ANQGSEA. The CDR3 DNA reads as TGCAGCGTTGCCAGGGCAAGGACAGATACGCAGTATTTT. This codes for CSVARARTDTQYF.